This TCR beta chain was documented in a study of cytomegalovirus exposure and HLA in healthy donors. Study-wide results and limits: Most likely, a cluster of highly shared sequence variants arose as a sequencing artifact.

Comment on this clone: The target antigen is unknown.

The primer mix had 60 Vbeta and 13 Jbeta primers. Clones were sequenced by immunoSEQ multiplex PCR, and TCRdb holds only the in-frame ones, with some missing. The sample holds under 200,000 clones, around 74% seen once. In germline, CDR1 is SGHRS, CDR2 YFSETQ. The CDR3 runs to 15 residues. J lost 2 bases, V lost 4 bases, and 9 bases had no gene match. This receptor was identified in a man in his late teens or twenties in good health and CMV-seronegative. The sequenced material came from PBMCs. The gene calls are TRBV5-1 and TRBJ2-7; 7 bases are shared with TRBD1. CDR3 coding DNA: TGCGCCAGCAGCCCAGGGGGTCCGCTACCCTACGAGCAGTACTTC. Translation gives CASSPGGPLPYEQYF.